This T cell receptor beta chain was found in a study of shared clonotypes between healthy human individuals. Study background: In total, the donors were a couple of women and three men aged 18 to 49.

Repertoires were generated with immunoSEQ multiplex PCR, while TCRdb's copy carries only in-frame clones and drops some. The sample comprises around 2,100,000 clones, less than 95% of which are singletons, and 1% to 1.5% rests with the top ten. The naive CD8 fraction comprised CD45RO-negative cells positively selected for CCR7 and excluded terminally differentiated effector memory CD45RA+ cells. General observations from the study: Naive subsets, compared against memory subsets, generally had larger estimated richness values. It was the non-shared clonotypes that had lower generation probabilities than clonotypes shared by all four donors.

Germline V gene lookup returns CDR1 SNHLY and CDR2 FYNNEI. The V and J ends lost 3 bases and 6 bases respectively, with 11 bases between them. The length of the CDR3 is 13 residues. Note on this clone: What it recognizes is unknown.

The chain couples TRBV2 to TRBJ1-2; D is possibly TRBD1 (5 bases). The TCR was taken from a man aged 18 to 30 in good health. The sample consisted of naive CD8+ T cells sorted from blood. This CDR3 reads CASSEGEEDGYTF. The CDR3 bases are TGTGCCAGCAGTGAGGGGGAGGAAGATGGCTACACCTTC.